This TCR beta chain was sequenced in a study of CD8 T cells in ankylosing spondylitis. Findings and caveats of the study: A subset of motif variants has previously been described in the synovial fluid and blood of reactive arthritis. Within ankylosing spondylitis blood, a TCR beta motif made up of eight highly homologous variants appeared to be characteristic.

TCRdb re-called the 5' RACE reads through MiXCR, storing one row per CDR3 protein. The table shows 700,000 or so distinct CDR3 sequences, with roughly 20% occurring only once. This clonotype came up many times. Its antigen is still unknown. The CDR3 length is 15 residues. V lost 0 bases, J lost 1 base, and 10 bases lay in between. Per the germline V gene, CDR1 is SGHRS and CDR2 is YFSETQ. The TCR sequence derives from a male donor with ankylosing spondylitis. The genes are TRBV5-1 and TRBJ1-2; tentatively, D is TRBD1 (5 bases). Specimen: blood, either unsorted or a sorted T cell fraction (not recorded which). CDR3 bases: TGCGCCAGCAGCTTGGGTGACAGCTTTAACTATGGCTACACCTTC. The encoded protein is CASSLGDSFNYGYTF.